What follows are 3 T cell receptor beta chains derived from one specimen sequenced in a study of siplizumab effects on memory and regulatory T cells. The repertoire was sequenced with immunoSEQ multiplex PCR; TCRdb's copy has only in-frame clones and lacks some. The table lists more than 95,000 clones, roughly 94% of them singletons. Sequenced input: non-Treg CD4+ T cells sorted from blood. These receptors came from a human donor in good health.

The chain uses TRBV30 and TRBJ2-3; perhaps TRBD2 as D (5 bases). CDR1 and CDR2 from the germline V gene are GTSNPN and SVGIG (reference sequence). The ends were cut back, 0 bases at V and 8 bases at J, with 9 bases in the middle. This CDR3 contains 12 residues. CDR3 sequence: CAWSVSGPTQYF. Written as DNA, the CDR3 is TGTGCCTGGAGTGTGAGCGGCCCTACGCAGTATTTT.

The genes are TRBV29-1 and TRBJ1-1; the match to TRBD1 covers 8 bases. The CDR3 sequence is 12 residues long. V dropped 4 bases and J dropped 8; count of bases not matched to a gene: 6. CDR1 and CDR2 (germline): SQVTM, ANQGSEA. CDR3 DNA sequence: TGCAGCGTTGGCTCAGGGGGCATGGAAGCTTTCTTT. Translating it yields CSVGSGGMEAFF.

The genes are TRBV19 and TRBJ2-7; 8 bases match TRBD1. V lost 5 bases, J lost 4 bases, and 10 bases stayed unmatched. Per the germline V gene, CDR1 is LNHDA and CDR2 is SQIVND (reference sequence). This CDR3 is built from 15 residues. CDR3 nucleotides: TGTGCCAGTAGTCCCTTGACAGGGGTGGGGTACGAGCAGTACTTC. Its translation: CASSPLTGVGYEQYF.